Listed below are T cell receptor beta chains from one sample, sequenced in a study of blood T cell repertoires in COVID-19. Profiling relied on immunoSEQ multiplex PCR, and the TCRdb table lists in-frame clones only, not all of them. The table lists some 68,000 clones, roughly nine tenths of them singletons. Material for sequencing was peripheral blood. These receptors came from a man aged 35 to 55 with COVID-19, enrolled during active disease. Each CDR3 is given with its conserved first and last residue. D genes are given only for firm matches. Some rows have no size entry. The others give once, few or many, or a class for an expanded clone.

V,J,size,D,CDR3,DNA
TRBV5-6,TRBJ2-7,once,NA,CASSLGHIYEQYF,TGTGCCAGCAGCTTGGGACATATATACGAGCAGTACTTC
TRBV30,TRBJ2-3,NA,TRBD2,CAWGAGGFDSDTQYF,TGTGCCTGGGGAGCCGGGGGGTTTGATTCGGATACGCAGTATTTT
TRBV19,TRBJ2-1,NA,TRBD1,CASSIFGQGKNEQFF,TGTGCCAGTAGTATATTTGGACAGGGTAAAAATGAGCAGTTCTTC
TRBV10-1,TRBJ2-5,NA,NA,CASSEIEEGGGMKTQYF,TGCGCCAGCAGTGAGATCGAGGAAGGGGGCGGGATGAAGACCCAGTACTTC
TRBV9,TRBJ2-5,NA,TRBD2,CASTITGGPGETQYF,TGTGCCAGCACTATTACGGGGGGACCGGGGGAGACCCAGTACTTC
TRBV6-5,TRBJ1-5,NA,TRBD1,CASWDRGNQPQHF,TGTGCCAGCTGGGACAGGGGAAATCAGCCCCAGCATTTT
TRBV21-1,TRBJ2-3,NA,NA,CASSKGRPSGGSTDTQYF,TGTGCCAGCAGCAAAGGTAGGCCTAGCGGGGGGAGCACAGATACGCAGTATTTT
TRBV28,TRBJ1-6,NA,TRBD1,CASSLSPGGSSPLHF,TGTGCCAGCAGTTTATCCCCAGGGGGGAGTTCACCCCTCCACTTT
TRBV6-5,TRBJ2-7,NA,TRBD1,CASSTRDRGLYEQYF,TGTGCCAGCAGTACCCGGGACAGGGGACTTTACGAGCAGTACTTC
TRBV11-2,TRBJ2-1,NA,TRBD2,CASSALAGYNEQFF,TGTGCCAGCAGCGCCCTAGCGGGTTACAATGAGCAGTTCTTC
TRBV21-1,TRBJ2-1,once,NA,CASILAGANEQFF,TGTGCCAGCATACTAGCGGGGGCCAATGAGCAGTTCTTC
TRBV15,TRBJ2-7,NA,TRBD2,CATSRPTSGSYEQYF,TGTGCCACCAGCAGACCGACTAGCGGCTCCTACGAGCAGTACTTC
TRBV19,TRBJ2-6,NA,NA,CASALGRISGANVLTF,TGTGCCAGTGCGCTTGGTAGAATCTCTGGGGCCAACGTCCTGACTTTC
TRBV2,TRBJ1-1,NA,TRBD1,CASSEEGQGITEAFF,TGTGCCAGCAGTGAAGAAGGACAGGGGATCACTGAAGCTTTCTTT
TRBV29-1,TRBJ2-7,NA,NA,CSAQTTVDSYEQYF,TGCAGCGCCCAGACAACAGTGGACTCCTACGAGCAGTACTTC
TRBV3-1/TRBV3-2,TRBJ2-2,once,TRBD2,CAIRASGGAGELFF,TGTGCTATACGGGCTAGCGGGGGTGCCGGGGAGCTGTTTTTT
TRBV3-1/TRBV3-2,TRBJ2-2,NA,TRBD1,CASSPRGGTNTGELFF,TGTGCCAGCAGCCCCCGAGGGGGCACGAACACCGGGGAGCTGTTTTTT
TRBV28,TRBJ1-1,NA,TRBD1,CASNTGGAAEAFF,TGTGCCAGCAATACAGGGGGCGCCGCTGAAGCTTTCTTT
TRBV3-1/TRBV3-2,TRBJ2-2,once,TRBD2,CASSQVGLVAGELFF,TGTGCCAGCAGCCAAGTTGGACTAGTGGCCGGGGAGCTGTTTTTT
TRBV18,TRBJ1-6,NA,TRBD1,CASSSEQGSSSPLHF,TGTGCCAGCTCGTCCGAACAGGGGTCGAGTTCACCCCTCCACTTT
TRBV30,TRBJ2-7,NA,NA,CAWSVGRGSDEQYF,TGTGCCTGGAGTGTTGGCAGGGGATCCGACGAGCAGTACTTC
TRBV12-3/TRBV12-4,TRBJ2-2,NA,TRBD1,CASTDRVAGELFF,TGTGCCAGCACCGACAGGGTGGCCGGGGAGCTGTTTTTT
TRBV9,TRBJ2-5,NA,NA,CASSVAPGEGQETQYF,TGTGCCAGCAGCGTAGCTCCCGGAGAGGGACAAGAGACCCAGTACTTC
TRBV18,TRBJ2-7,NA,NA,CASSPTGTPSYEQYF,TGTGCCAGCTCACCGACAGGCACTCCCTCCTACGAGCAGTACTTC
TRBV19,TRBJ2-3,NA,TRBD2,CASSKIAGGSIDTQYF,TGTGCCAGTAGTAAGATAGCGGGGGGGTCTATAGATACGCAGTATTTT
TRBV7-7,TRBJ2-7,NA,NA,CASSAGGQSYEQYF,TGTGCCAGCAGTGCGGGGGGACAGAGCTACGAGCAGTACTTC
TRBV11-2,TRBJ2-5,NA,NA,CASSTSPGVQETQYF,TGTGCCAGCAGCACATCACCCGGGGTTCAAGAGACCCAGTACTTC
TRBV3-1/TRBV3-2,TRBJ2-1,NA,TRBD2,CASRLSSGGLSSYNEQFF,TGTGCCAGCAGACTCTCTAGCGGGGGCTTGAGCTCCTACAATGAGCAGTTCTTC
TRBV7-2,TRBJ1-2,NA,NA,CASSEQGEASYGYTF,TGTGCCAGCAGCGAACAGGGAGAAGCTTCCTATGGCTACACCTTC
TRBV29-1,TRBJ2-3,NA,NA,CSVGIRDTDTQYF,TGCAGCGTTGGGATCAGGGACACAGATACGCAGTATTTT
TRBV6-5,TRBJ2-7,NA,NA,CASQTNQGSTYEQYF,TGTGCCAGCCAAACAAACCAGGGAAGTACCTACGAGCAGTACTTC
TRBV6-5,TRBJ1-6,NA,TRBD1,CASSFDRAGSPLHF,TGTGCCAGCAGTTTTGACAGGGCAGGGTCACCCCTCCACTTT
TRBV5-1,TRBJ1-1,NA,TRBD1,CASSRDRDGAFF,TGCGCCAGCAGCCGCGACAGGGATGGAGCTTTCTTT
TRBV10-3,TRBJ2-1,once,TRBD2,CAISELAGGLGEQFF,TGTGCCATCAGTGAGTTAGCGGGGGGGCTCGGTGAGCAGTTCTTC
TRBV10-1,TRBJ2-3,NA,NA,CASSRSDTQYF,TGCGCCAGCTCCAGATCAGATACGCAGTATTTT
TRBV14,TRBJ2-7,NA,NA,CASSQEVQAGSYEQYF,TGTGCCAGCAGCCAAGAGGTGCAGGCGGGCTCCTACGAGCAGTACTTC
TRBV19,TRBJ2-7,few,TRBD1,CASKRQGADEQYF,TGTGCCAGTAAAAGACAGGGGGCTGACGAGCAGTACTTC
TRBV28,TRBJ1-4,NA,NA,CASSLTGGNEKLFF,TGTGCCAGCAGTTTAACCGGAGGAAATGAAAAACTGTTTTTT
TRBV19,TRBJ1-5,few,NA,CASTRQRSNQPQHF,TGTGCCAGTACCAGACAGCGTAGCAATCAGCCCCAGCATTTT
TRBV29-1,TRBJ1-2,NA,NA,CSVEFSIYGYTF,TGCAGCGTTGAATTCAGTATCTATGGCTACACCTTC
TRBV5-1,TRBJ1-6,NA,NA,CASSLSGRSPLHF,TGCGCCAGCAGCCTGTCAGGAAGATCACCCCTCCACTTT
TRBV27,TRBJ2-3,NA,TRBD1,CASSNRQGGTDTQYF,TGTGCCAGCTCAAACAGACAGGGCGGCACAGATACGCAGTATTTT
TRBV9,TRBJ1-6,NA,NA,CASSRERGYNSPLHF,TGTGCCAGCTCGCGGGAAAGGGGATATAATTCACCCCTCCACTTT
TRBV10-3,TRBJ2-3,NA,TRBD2,CAIKLAGGTDTQYF,TGTGCCATCAAGCTAGCGGGGGGCACAGATACGCAGTATTTT
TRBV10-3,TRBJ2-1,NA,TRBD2,CAISPPGTSSDNEQFF,TGTGCCATCAGCCCCCCCGGGACTAGCAGCGACAATGAGCAGTTCTTC
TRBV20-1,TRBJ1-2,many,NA,CSARAGSGYTF,TGCAGTGCTAGAGCGGGATCCGGCTACACCTTC
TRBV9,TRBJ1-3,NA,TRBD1,CASSEHRGPPYSGNTIYF,TGTGCCAGCAGCGAACACAGGGGGCCCCCCTACTCTGGAAACACCATATATTTT
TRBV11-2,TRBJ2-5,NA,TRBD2,CASRWGHGEGQETQYF,TGTGCCAGCAGGTGGGGCCACGGGGAGGGGCAAGAGACCCAGTACTTC
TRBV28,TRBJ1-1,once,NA,CASSLSQFEAFF,TGTGCCAGCAGTTTATCCCAGTTTGAAGCTTTCTTT
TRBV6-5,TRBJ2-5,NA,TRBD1,CASRLRGQETQYF,TGTGCCAGCAGACTCAGGGGGCAAGAGACCCAGTACTTC
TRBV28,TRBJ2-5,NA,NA,CASSLQSRVEVETQYF,TGTGCCAGCAGTTTGCAGAGCAGGGTTGAGGTGGAGACCCAGTACTTC
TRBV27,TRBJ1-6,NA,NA,CASGAGSPLHF,TGTGCCTCGGGAGCAGGATCACCCCTCCACTTT